The 9 T cell receptor beta chains below were found in one sample sequenced in a study of spatial heterogeneity in lung cancer. In TCRdb, the 5' RACE reads were re-called with MiXCR into one record per CDR3 protein. The table has 9,500 to 15,000 distinct CDR3 sequences, about 6% seen once. Time point denoted: sample taken at primary tumor resection. Researchers sequenced whole RNA taken from tumor, nontumor lung or frozen PBMC without sorting. The source was normal lung tissue next to the tumor, collected at surgery. Source of these receptors: a male donor with early-stage non-small cell lung cancer.

There are many counts of this clonotype. A library prepared for alpha chains yielded this beta chain as an off-target read; its size is of little meaning. The rearrangement uses TRBV2 and TRBJ1-1, with D maybe TRBD1 (5 bases). CDR3 length equals 15 residues. The V end lost 7 bases, the J end lost 5 bases, and 20 bases lay between the germline ends. CDR1 is SNHLY, CDR2 FYNNEI, per germline. CDR3 region: CASIPSGGVETEAFF. The CDR3 nucleotides read TGTGCCAGCATCCCAAGTGGGGGGGTAGAGACTGAAGCTTTCTTT.

This clonotype was observed many times. This beta chain appears as a stray read in a library generated for alpha chains; its size is not informative. The V and J genes are TRBV6-5 and TRBJ2-1; D is ambiguous. Germline CDR1 MNHEY, CDR2 SVGAGI. The CDR3 extends over 15 amino acids. The V end was cut by 0 bases, the J end by 7 bases, with 13 bases between. This CDR3 reads CASSYSMTDPNEQFF. CDR3 sequence (DNA): TGTGCCAGCAGTTACTCGATGACCGATCCGAATGAGCAGTTCTTC.

This clonotype was recorded a few times. This beta chain is an unintended read in a library built for alpha chains; its size means little. V gene TRBV12-3 or TRBV12-4 combines with J gene TRBJ1-4, with D possibly TRBD1 on 6 matching bases. V gave up 6 bases and J gave up 3 bases, with 14 bases separating them. The CDR3 contains 15 residues. The CDR3 region is CASRRGGASNEKLFF. The CDR3 DNA follows: TGTGCCAGCAGAAGAGGGGGGGCGTCTAATGAAAAACTGTTTTTT.

A remark on this clonotype: Little can be read into the size of this beta chain, an off-target read in a library designed for alpha chains. The V call is TRBV30, the J call TRBJ2-7; either TRBD1 or TRBD2 may supply D (5 bases each). CDR1 is GTSNPN, CDR2 SVGIG, per germline (reference sequence). The V end was cut by 7 bases, the J end by 3 bases, with 13 bases between. The CDR3 has 12 amino acids. DNA of the CDR3: TGTGCCTCCCACCCTGGGGGCTACGAGCAGTACTTC. Encoded protein: CASHPGGYEQYF.

In its sample, this clonotype was seen many times. In a library made to pick up alpha chains, this beta chain is a stray read with a size that means little. V and J are TRBV19 and TRBJ1-6; D is unresolved. CDR1 is LNHDA, CDR2 SQIVND, per germline (reference sequence). The CDR3 is made up of 14 amino acids. V was clipped by 4 bases and J by 8 bases, with 12 bases between them. Here the CDR3 reads CASSRQLSDSPLHF. The CDR3 DNA reads as TGTGCCAGTAGTAGACAACTCAGCGATTCACCCCTCCACTTT. The full variable domain, with the rest looked up from reference TRBV19 and TRBJ1-6, is DGGITQSPKYLFRKEGQNVTLSCEQNLNHDAMYWYRQDPGQGLRLIYYSQIVNDFQKGDIAEGYSVSREKKESFPLTVTSAQKNPTAFYLCASSRQLSDSPLHFGNGTRLTVT.

This clonotype ranks as medium-sized. With the library built for alpha chains, this beta chain is off target and its frequency is not meaningful. The J gene is TRBJ1-6, the V gene TRBV6-5; no reliable D call. Trimming cost V 0 bases and J 7 bases, with 1 base left between them. Germline V CDR1 and CDR2: MNHEY, SVGAGI. The CDR3 contains 12 residues. CDR3 nucleotide sequence: TGTGCCAGCAGTTACTCGAATTCACCCCTCCACTTT. This encodes CASSYSNSPLHF.

This clonotype was observed many times. A library made for alpha chains picked up this beta chain off target, so its size means little. The chain has TRBV2 and TRBJ1-5, with D maybe TRBD1 (6 bases). CDR1 is SNHLY, CDR2 FYNNEI, per germline. Trimming removed 3 bases at V and 1 base at J, with 10 bases between. CDR3 length: 15 amino acids. CDR3 protein: CASSEGGASNQPQHF. As DNA, the CDR3 is TGTGCCAGCAGTGAGGGGGGCGCAAGCAATCAGCCCCAGCATTTT.

Only a few counts were recorded for this clonotype. Because the library targeted alpha chains, this beta chain is an off-target read whose size means little. The rearrangement joins TRBV6-5 to TRBJ2-2; TRBD2 is a possible D gene (7 bases). Trimming left V 4 bases short and J 3 bases short, with 12 bases between. Looked up from germline, CDR1 is MNHEY and CDR2 is SVGAGI. CDR3 length: 15 residues. The DNA of the CDR3 is TGTGCCAGCAGTTTACGGGGGGCCCACACCGGGGAGCTGTTTTTT. It encodes CASSLRGAHTGELFF.

In its sample, this clonotype was seen many times. This beta chain lies outside the target of a library built for alpha chains; its clone size means little. The chain carries TRBV9 and TRBJ2-1, with 9 bases aligning to TRBD2. There are 15 residues in the CDR3. Germline V gene data show CDR1 as SGDLS and CDR2 as YYNGEE. The J segment lost 6 bases and the V segment lost 2 bases, leaving 6 bases of the junction unmatched. This CDR3 reads CASSVGAGGPNEQFF. CDR3 sequence (DNA): TGTGCCAGCAGCGTCGGTGCGGGAGGGCCCAATGAGCAGTTCTTC.